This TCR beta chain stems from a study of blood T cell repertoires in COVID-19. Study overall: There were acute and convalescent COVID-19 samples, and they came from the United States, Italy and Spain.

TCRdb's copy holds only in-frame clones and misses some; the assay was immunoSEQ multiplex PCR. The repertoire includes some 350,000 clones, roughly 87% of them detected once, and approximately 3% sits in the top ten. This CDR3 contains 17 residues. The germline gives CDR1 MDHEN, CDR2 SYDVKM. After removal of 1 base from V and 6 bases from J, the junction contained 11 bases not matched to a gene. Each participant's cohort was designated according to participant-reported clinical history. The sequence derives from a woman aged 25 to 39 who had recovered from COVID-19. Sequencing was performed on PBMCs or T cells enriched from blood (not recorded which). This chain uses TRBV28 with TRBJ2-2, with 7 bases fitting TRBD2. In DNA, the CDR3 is TGTGCCAGCAGTTTATCCCCAGCGGGGCTATTCTCCGGGGAGCTGTTTTTT. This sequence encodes CASSLSPAGLFSGELFF. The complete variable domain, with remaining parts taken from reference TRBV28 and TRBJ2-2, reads DVKVTQSSRYLVKRTGEKVFLECVQDMDHENMFWYRQDPGLGLRLIYFSYDVKMKEKGDIPEGYSVSREKKERFSLILESASTNQTSMYLCASSLSPAGLFSGELFFGEGSRLTVL.